One sample yielded the 26 T cell receptor beta chains listed below, sequenced in a study of shared clonotypes between healthy human individuals. Profiled with immunoSEQ multiplex PCR; TCRdb holds only in-frame clones, not every one. The data contain some 680,000 clones, less than 80% of them singletons. The sample taken for sequencing was memory CD4+ T cells sorted from blood. Noted subset: CD45RA-negative fraction. Every receptor here comes from a woman in her 30s in good health.

In this sample, this clone turned up many times. This chain uses TRBV5-8 with TRBJ2-6, with D possibly TRBD1 on 6 matching bases. With 2 bases removed from V and 0 bases from J, the gap between germline ends came to 9 bases. The CDR3 runs to 16 residues. Germline CDR1 reads SGHTS; CDR2 reads YDEGEE. CDR3 sequence reads: CASSLGTYSGANVLTF. As DNA, the CDR3 is TGTGCCAGCAGCTTAGGGACATACTCTGGGGCCAACGTCCTGACTTTC.

V and J are TRBV7-9 and TRBJ1-5; the match to TRBD1 covers 7 bases. This CDR3 comprises 13 residues. V trimming: 4 bases; J trimming: 15 bases; junction bases outside the gene matches: 12. Germline CDR1 SEHNR, CDR2 FQNEAQ (reference sequence). CDR3 residues: CASSSNPTGDLHF. In nucleotides, the CDR3 is TGTGCCAGCAGCTCCAACCCCACAGGGGACTTGCATTTT.

The chain links TRBV28 to TRBJ2-7; 13 bases line up with TRBD2. Looked up from germline, CDR1 is MDHEN and CDR2 is SYDVKM. With 6 bases clipped from V and 7 bases from J, the junction kept 9 bases outside the gene matches. CDR3 size: 15 residues. This CDR3 reads CASSLLAGGPNEQYF. For the CDR3, the DNA is TGTGCCAGCAGCCTACTAGCGGGAGGGCCGAATGAGCAGTACTTC.

The chain's CDR3 is CAIGQVVYGYTF. The CDR3 DNA reads TGTGCCATAGGCCAGGTGGTCTATGGCTACACCTTC. The V gene is TRBV28, the J gene TRBJ1-2; no clear D. The CDR3 has 12 residues. V lost 10 bases and J 4 bases, leaving 13 bases between the germline ends. CDR1 is MDHEN and CDR2 is SYDVKM in the germline V gene.

The chain uses TRBV7-2 and TRBJ2-7; the D is unclear. Between the trimmed V and J ends, which lost 0 bases and 1 base, there was a span of 7 bases. The CDR3 is made up of 14 amino acids. Germline CDR1 and CDR2: SGHTA and FQGNSA. The CDR3 nucleotides read TGTGCCAGCAGCTTAGCGTCAGGTTCCTACGAGCAGTACTTC. Residues: CASSLASGSYEQYF. The full variable domain, completed using reference TRBV7-2 and TRBJ2-7, is GAGVSQSPSNKVTEKGKDVELRCDPISGHTALYWYRQSLGQGLEFLIYFQGNSAPDKSGLPSDRFSAERTGGSVSTLTIQRTQQEDSAVYLCASSLASGSYEQYFGPGTRLTVT.

The chain combines TRBV4-1 with TRBJ2-7; 7 bases map to TRBD2. CDR3 length: 13 amino acids. J was trimmed by 4 bases and V by 3 bases; bases with no gene match: 3. Per the germline V gene, CDR1 is MGHRA and CDR2 is YSYEKL. This CDR3 reads CASSQTSLYEQYF. DNA of the CDR3: TGCGCCAGCAGCCAGACTAGCTTGTACGAGCAGTACTTC.

This chain uses TRBV5-1 with TRBJ1-2, with TRBD1 identical over 7 bases. CDR3 length: 14 amino acids. The J segment lost 8 bases and the V segment lost 0 bases, leaving 7 bases of the junction unmatched. The germline CDR1 and CDR2 sequences are SGHRS and YFSETQ. CDR3 sequence: CASSLGGGNQGYTF. As DNA, the CDR3 is TGCGCCAGCAGCTTGGGAGGGGGCAATCAGGGCTACACCTTC.

The CDR3 nucleotides are TGTGCCAGCTCACCCTTTAGCGCGGACTCCTACAATGAGCAGTTCTTC. Its protein product is CASSPFSADSYNEQFF. The chain couples TRBV18 to TRBJ2-1; D is possibly TRBD2 (5 bases). Looked up from germline, CDR1 is KGHSH and CDR2 is LQKENI. This CDR3 region has 16 residues. The ends were cut back, 3 bases at V and 0 bases at J, with 12 bases in the middle. The whole variable domain, remainder taken from reference TRBV18 and TRBJ2-1, is NAGVMQNPRHLVRRRGQEARLRCSPMKGHSHVYWYRQLPEEGLKFMVYLQKENIIDESGMPKERFSAEFPKEGPSILRIQQVVRGDSAAYFCASSPFSADSYNEQFFGPGTRLTVL.

This rearrangement joins TRBV11-2 to TRBJ2-1; 9 bases agree with TRBD2. The J segment lost 0 bases and the V segment lost 4 bases, leaving 4 bases of the junction unmatched. CDR3 length: 16 amino acids. The germline V gene has CDR1 SGHAT and CDR2 FQNNGV. The CDR3 nucleotides are TGTGCCAGCAGCTCCCTAGCGGGAAGCTCCTACAATGAGCAGTTCTTC. This translates into CASSSLAGSSYNEQFF. Drawing the rest from reference TRBV11-2 and TRBJ2-1, the complete variable domain is EAGVAQSPRYKIIEKRQSVAFWCNPISGHATLYWYQQILGQGPKLLIQFQNNGVVDDSQLPKDRFSAERLKGVDSTLKIQPAKLEDSAVYLCASSSLAGSSYNEQFFGPGTRLTVL.

CDR3 protein: CASSLWFGDRGFYEQYF. The CDR3 bases are TGTGCCAGCAGTTTATGGTTCGGGGACAGGGGTTTCTACGAGCAGTACTTC. The rearrangement links TRBV27 to TRBJ2-7; 10 bases map to TRBD1. The V gene's germline CDR1 is MNHEY and CDR2 SMNVEV (reference sequence). The CDR3 consists of 17 residues. V shed 1 base, J shed 3 bases, and the junction held 9 bases outside the gene matches.

This clone was found a few times. The chain employs TRBV28 and TRBJ2-3; D possibly matches TRBD1 or TRBD2 (5 bases each). The CDR3 has 14 residues. Germline assignment: CDR1 MDHEN and CDR2 SYDVKM. V gave up 11 bases and J gave up 2 bases, with 17 bases separating them. The CDR3 region is CAAGTGYITDTQYF. The CDR3 DNA sequence: TGTGCCGCGGGTACAGGCTACATCACAGATACGCAGTATTTT.

This chain uses TRBV5-1 with TRBJ2-7; maybe TRBD1 (6 bases). Germline lookup yields CDR1 SGHRS and CDR2 YFSETQ. V shed 2 bases and J shed 4 bases, with 10 bases lying between them. The CDR3 length is 13 residues. The CDR3 region has the DNA TGCGCCAGCAGCTTTGGACAGCTTTACGAGCAGTACTTC. This sequence encodes CASSFGQLYEQYF. Based on the CDR3 plus reference TRBV5-1 and TRBJ2-7, the full variable domain is KAGVTQTPRYLIKTRGQQVTLSCSPISGHRSVSWYQQTPGQGLQFLFEYFSETQRNKGNFPGRFSGRQFSNSRSEMNVSTLELGDSALYLCASSFGQLYEQYFGPGTRLTVT.

The chain employs TRBV28 and TRBJ2-3; D gene uncertain. V was shortened by 8 bases and J by 6 bases, with 9 bases between the two germline ends. This CDR3 spans 11 amino acids. Germline V gives CDR1 MDHEN, CDR2 SYDVKM. The CDR3 protein is CASGARDTQYF. CDR3 DNA: TGTGCCAGCGGTGCTCGGGATACGCAGTATTTT.

The rearrangement uses TRBV4-1 and TRBJ1-5; the D is unclear. CDR1 and CDR2 (germline): MGHRA, YSYEKL. This CDR3 is built from 13 residues. Trimming cost V 1 base and J 5 bases, with 6 bases left between them. The CDR3 coding sequence is TGCGCCAGCAGCCAAGGAATCTATCAGCCCCAGCATTTT. Translated, it gives CASSQGIYQPQHF.

This clone showed up just once. The genes are TRBV2 and TRBJ2-7; the D is unclear. The CDR3 spans 12 residues. The V gene lost 6 bases and the J gene lost 2 bases, with 8 bases spanning the gap. CDR1 and CDR2 from the germline V gene are SNHLY and FYNNEI. CDR3 DNA sequence: TGTGCCAGCAGCCCAATAGCCTACGAGCAGTACTTC. It encodes CASSPIAYEQYF. The whole variable domain, filled in from reference TRBV2 and TRBJ2-7, reads EPEVTQTPSHQVTQMGQEVILRCVPISNHLYFYWYRQILGQKVEFLVSFYNNEISEKSEIFDDQFSVERPDGSNFTLKIRSTKLEDSAMYFCASSPIAYEQYFGPGTRLTVT.

CDR3 in amino acids: CASSEMATEAFF. In DNA, the CDR3 is TGTGCCAGCAGTGAAATGGCCACTGAAGCTTTCTTT. This chain connects TRBV2 to TRBJ1-1; D is undetermined. The CDR3 covers 12 residues. The V gene's germline CDR1 is SNHLY and CDR2 FYNNEI. The V end lost 2 bases, the J end lost 4 bases, and 5 bases lay between the germline ends.

The table lists this clone with a few counts. The rearrangement links TRBV6-5 to TRBJ1-2; D not resolved. Trimming pared 2 bases from V and 8 bases from J, leaving 12 bases between. This CDR3 spans 13 amino acids. Germline V gene sequence: CDR1 MNHEY, CDR2 SVGAGI. The CDR3 DNA follows: TGTGCCAGCAGTTACCTGTGGCGCGGAGGCTACACCTTC. Its translation is CASSYLWRGGYTF.

The J gene is TRBJ2-5, the V gene TRBV5-1; D not certain. The germline V gene has CDR1 SGHRS and CDR2 YFSETQ. Trimming shortened V by 0 bases and J by 2 bases, and 11 bases separated the two germline ends. CDR3 size: 15 residues. CDR3 sequence reads: CASSLDATPQETQYF. For the CDR3, the DNA is TGCGCCAGCAGCTTGGACGCGACCCCTCAAGAGACCCAGTACTTC.

This chain joins TRBV25-1 and TRBJ2-1, with 8 nucleotides matching TRBD2. Germline CDR1 MGHDK, CDR2 SYGVNS. Trimming at V came to 7 bases and at J to 3 bases, leaving 8 bases not matched to a gene. CDR3 size: 15 residues. This CDR3 is CASNSGGRNYNEQFF. In DNA, the CDR3 is TGTGCCAGCAATTCTGGCGGGAGGAACTACAATGAGCAGTTCTTC.

J is TRBJ2-7 and V is TRBV28; 9 bases agree with TRBD1. The V segment lost 3 bases and the J segment 4 bases; nucleotides outside the gene matches: 13. The V gene's germline CDR1 is MDHEN and CDR2 SYDVKM. The CDR3 sequence is 17 residues long. CDR3 in amino acids: CASSFSVFGTGTYEQYF. In DNA form, the CDR3 reads TGTGCCAGCAGTTTCTCAGTTTTTGGGACAGGGACTTACGAGCAGTACTTC.

In this sample, this clone turned up a few times. The rearrangement joins TRBV27 to TRBJ1-2, with TRBD1 matching 12 bases. The V and J ends lost 5 bases and 4 bases, in that order; junction bases with no gene match: 8. CDR1 is MNHEY and CDR2 is SMNVEV in the germline V gene (reference sequence). The CDR3 runs 16 residues. Here the CDR3 DNA reads TGTGCCAGCAGTGCCGGGACAGGGGGCCCCGCCTATGGCTACACCTTC. Translated, it gives CASSAGTGGPAYGYTF.

The V gene is TRBV6-6, the J gene TRBJ2-7; TRBD2 is a possible D gene (5 bases). Per the germline V gene, CDR1 is MNHNY and CDR2 is SVGAGI (reference sequence). The CDR3 sequence is 14 residues long. Trimming left V 4 bases short and J 3 bases short, with 13 bases between. CDR3 nucleotides: TGTGCCAGCAGTTTAGGTTTAGCGCTCTACGAGCAGTACTTC. Translating it yields CASSLGLALYEQYF.

The chain has TRBV27 and TRBJ2-2, with unresolved D. Germline CDR1 is MNHEY and CDR2 is SMNVEV (reference sequence). With 4 bases removed from V and 4 bases from J, the gap between germline ends came to 4 bases. The CDR3 sequence is 12 residues long. CDR3 DNA: TGTGCCAGCAGTTACCTCACCGGGGAGCTGTTTTTT. Translating it yields CASSYLTGELFF.

This clone was counted only a few times. The chain recombines TRBV5-6 with TRBJ2-3; the D is unclear. Trimming cost V 0 bases and J 8 bases, with 13 bases left between them. CDR3 length: 14 amino acids. Per the germline V gene, CDR1 is SGHDT and CDR2 is YYEEEE. In DNA form, the CDR3 reads TGTGCCAGCAGCTTGGGTCCGGCCACGGGTACGCAGTATTTT. It yields the protein CASSLGPATGTQYF.

The rearrangement uses TRBV25-1 and TRBJ2-3; 9 nucleotides agree with TRBD2. Germline V CDR1 and CDR2: MGHDK, SYGVNS. This CDR3 has 14 residues. V lost 3 bases to trimming and J lost 3 bases; unmatched junction nucleotides: 1. The CDR3 here is CASSDLAGTDTQYF. The CDR3 bases are TGTGCCAGCAGTGACCTAGCGGGAACAGATACGCAGTATTTT.

A remark on this clone: At the DNA level, this CDR3 is encoded by other sequences in the same sample as well. The rearrangement links TRBV30 to TRBJ2-2; the D is unclear. CDR1 is GTSNPN, CDR2 SVGIG, per germline (reference sequence). V was pared by 5 bases and J by 1 base, with 2 bases between. CDR3 length: 11 residues. In nucleotides, the CDR3 is TGTGCCTGGCAGAACACCGGGGAGCTGTTTTTT. This encodes CAWQNTGELFF.